The 8 T cell receptor beta chains listed next were all sequenced from one sample in a study of T-cell memory formation after mild COVID-19. Each CDR3 protein gets one entry after TCRdb re-called the 5' RACE reads with MiXCR. The sample has roughly 250,000 distinct CDR3 sequences, over 15% seen once. The sequenced sample consisted of PBMCs or a T cell subset sorted from them (not recorded which). These receptors originate from a man between 18 and 29 years old who had mild COVID-19 (a few samples of this study predate the infection). Cell type and time point are not known.

The sample holds a few counts of this clonotype. The chain has TRBV7-9 and TRBJ2-7; no definite D call. This CDR3 spans 14 amino acids. Deletions cut 5 bases from V and 2 bases from J, with 13 bases between. Germline assignment: CDR1 SEHNR and CDR2 FQNEAQ (reference sequence). The CDR3 region is CASSTVRQAYEQYF. The CDR3 region has the DNA TGTGCCAGCAGCACCGTTAGACAAGCCTACGAGCAGTACTTC.

This clonotype was observed a handful of times. The chain uses TRBV7-2 and TRBJ2-5; 7 bases are shared with TRBD2. The germline gives CDR1 SGHTA, CDR2 FQGNSA. Trimming cost V 1 base and J 9 bases; bases outside gene matches: 14. This CDR3 is 16 amino acids long. The CDR3 bases are TGTGCCAGCAGCTTAGTGGGATCAGGAGCGGGATGGGCCCAGTACTTC. It yields the protein CASSLVGSGAGWAQYF.

This rearrangement joins TRBV11-2 to TRBJ2-5; D is unclear. V lost 5 bases and J lost 4, with 14 bases in between. Germline V gene sequence: CDR1 SGHAT, CDR2 FQNNGV. This CDR3 contains 14 residues. CDR3 residues: CASSPGVVGETQYF. CDR3 DNA sequence: TGTGCCAGCAGCCCTGGGGTAGTCGGAGAGACCCAGTACTTC.

This clonotype was detected only a few times. This chain links TRBV10-3 with TRBJ2-3; no clear D. The CDR3 totals 13 residues. V lost 7 bases and J 2 bases, leaving 10 bases between the germline ends. CDR1 and CDR2 from the germline V gene are ENHRY and SYGVKD. DNA for the CDR3: TGTGCCATCAATCCCAGAAACACAGATACGCAGTATTTT. Translating it yields CAINPRNTDTQYF.

This clonotype was counted a few times. The J gene is TRBJ1-4, the V gene TRBV6-1, with TRBD1 matching 7 bases. Per the germline V gene, CDR1 is MNHNS and CDR2 is SASEGT. The V segment lost 6 bases and the J segment 7 bases; nucleotides outside the gene matches: 5. The CDR3 runs to 13 residues. DNA of the CDR3: TGTGCCAGCAGCCGGACAGGTGGTGAAAAACTGTTTTTT. Encoded protein: CASSRTGGEKLFF.

This clonotype turned up a few times. V and J are TRBV7-9 and TRBJ2-7, with a weak D call TRBD1 (5 bases). The V end lost 4 bases, the J end lost 0 bases, and 13 bases lay between the germline ends. The CDR3 sequence is 15 residues long. Germline CDR1 is SEHNR and CDR2 is FQNEAQ (reference sequence). CDR3 in amino acids: CASSSYRQLSYEQYF. DNA of the CDR3: TGTGCCAGCAGCTCGTACCGACAGCTCTCCTACGAGCAGTACTTC. The full variable domain, rest sourced from reference TRBV7-9 and TRBJ2-7, is DTGVSQNPRHKITKRGQNVTFRCDPISEHNRLYWYRQTLGQGPEFLTYFQNEAQLEKSRLLSDRFSAERPKGSFSTLEIQRTEQGDSAMYLCASSSYRQLSYEQYFGPGTRLTVT.

The chain carries TRBV4-1 and TRBJ2-2; 12 bases fit TRBD2. The length of the CDR3 is 16 residues. The V gene's germline CDR1 is MGHRA and CDR2 YSYEKL. Germline trimming cut 4 bases from V and 4 bases from J; bases unmatched to any gene: 4. Here the CDR3 DNA reads TGCGCCAGCAGCCCTAGCGGGGGGGCTACCACCGGGGAGCTGTTTTTT. This translates into CASSPSGGATTGELFF.

A few counts support this clonotype. The chain combines TRBV7-2 with TRBJ2-3; D uncertain. The CDR3 covers 14 residues. The germline V gene encodes CDR1 SGHTA and CDR2 FQGNSA. The V and J ends lost 5 bases and 4 bases respectively, with 13 bases between them. CDR3 in amino acids: CASSDGRAADTQYF. In DNA, the CDR3 is TGTGCCAGCAGCGACGGACGAGCCGCAGATACGCAGTATTTT.